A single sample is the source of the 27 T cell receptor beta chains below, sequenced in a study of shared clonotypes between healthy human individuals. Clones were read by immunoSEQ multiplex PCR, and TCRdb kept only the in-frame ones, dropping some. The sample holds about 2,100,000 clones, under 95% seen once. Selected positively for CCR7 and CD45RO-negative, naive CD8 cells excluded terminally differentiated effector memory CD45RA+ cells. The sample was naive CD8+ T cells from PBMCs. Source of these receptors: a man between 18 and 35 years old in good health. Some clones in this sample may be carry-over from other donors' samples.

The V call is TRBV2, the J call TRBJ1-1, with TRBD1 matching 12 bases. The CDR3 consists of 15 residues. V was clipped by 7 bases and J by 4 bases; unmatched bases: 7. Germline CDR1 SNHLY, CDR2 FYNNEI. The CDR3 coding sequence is TGTGCCAGCACGGGACAGGGGGCGCGTGGCACTGAAGCTTTCTTT. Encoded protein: CASTGQGARGTEAFF.

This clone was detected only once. The chain's CDR3 is CASSLASGPYHNEQFF. The CDR3 bases are TGCGCCAGCAGCTTGGCGTCGGGACCCTACCACAATGAGCAGTTCTTC. V is TRBV5-1 and J is TRBJ2-1, with D perhaps given as TRBD1 or TRBD2 (5 bases each). This CDR3 region has 16 residues. Trimming left V 0 bases short and J 5 bases short, with 15 bases between. Per germline, CDR1 SGHRS and CDR2 YFSETQ.

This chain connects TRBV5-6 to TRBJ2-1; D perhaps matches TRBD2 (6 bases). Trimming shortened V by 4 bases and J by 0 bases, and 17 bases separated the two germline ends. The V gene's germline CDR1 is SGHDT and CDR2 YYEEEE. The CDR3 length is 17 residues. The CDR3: CASSLEGGQGSYNEQFF. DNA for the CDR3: TGTGCCAGCAGCCTGGAGGGCGGGCAGGGCTCCTACAATGAGCAGTTCTTC. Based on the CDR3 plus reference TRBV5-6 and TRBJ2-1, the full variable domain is DAGVTQSPTHLIKTRGQQVTLRCSPKSGHDTVSWYQQALGQGPQFIFQYYEEEERQRGNFPDRFSGHQFPNYSSELNVNALLLGDSALYLCASSLEGGQGSYNEQFFGPGTRLTVL.

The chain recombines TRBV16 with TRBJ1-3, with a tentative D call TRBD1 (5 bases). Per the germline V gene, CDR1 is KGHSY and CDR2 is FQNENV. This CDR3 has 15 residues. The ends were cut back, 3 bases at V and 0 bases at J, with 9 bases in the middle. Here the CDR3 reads CASSHAGTSGNTIYF. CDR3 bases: TGTGCCAGCAGCCACGCAGGGACCTCTGGAAACACCATATATTTT.

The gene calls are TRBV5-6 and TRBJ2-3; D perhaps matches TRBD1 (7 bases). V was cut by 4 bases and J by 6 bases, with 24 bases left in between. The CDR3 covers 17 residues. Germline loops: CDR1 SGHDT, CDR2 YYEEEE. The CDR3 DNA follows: TGTGCCAGCAGCCCTCTTCGCGGCAGGGGGGAAGGTGATACGCAGTATTTT. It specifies CASSPLRGRGEGDTQYF. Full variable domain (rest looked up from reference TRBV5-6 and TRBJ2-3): DAGVTQSPTHLIKTRGQQVTLRCSPKSGHDTVSWYQQALGQGPQFIFQYYEEEERQRGNFPDRFSGHQFPNYSSELNVNALLLGDSALYLCASSPLRGRGEGDTQYFGPGTRLTVL.

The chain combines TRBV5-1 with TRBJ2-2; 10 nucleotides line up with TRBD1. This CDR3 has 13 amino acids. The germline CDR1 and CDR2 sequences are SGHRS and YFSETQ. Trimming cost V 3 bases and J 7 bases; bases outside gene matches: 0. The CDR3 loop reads CASSWTGGGELFF. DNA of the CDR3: TGCGCCAGCAGCTGGACAGGGGGCGGGGAGCTGTTTTTT.

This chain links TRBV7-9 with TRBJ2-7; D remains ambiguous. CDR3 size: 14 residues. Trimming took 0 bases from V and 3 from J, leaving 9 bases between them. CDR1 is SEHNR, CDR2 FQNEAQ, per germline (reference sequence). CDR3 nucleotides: TGTGCCAGCAGCTTAGCGGCGGCTTACTACGAGCAGTACTTC. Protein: CASSLAAAYYEQYF.

The CDR3 DNA follows: TGTGCCAGCAGTTTATCGATACCAGCGGGACCCAGCACAGATACGCAGTATTTT. As protein: CASSLSIPAGPSTDTQYF. The chain combines TRBV27 with TRBJ2-3; TRBD2 matches 7 bases. Trimming at V came to 0 bases and at J to 0 bases, leaving 9 bases not matched to a gene. CDR1 and CDR2 (germline): MNHEY, SMNVEV (reference sequence). CDR3 size: 18 residues.

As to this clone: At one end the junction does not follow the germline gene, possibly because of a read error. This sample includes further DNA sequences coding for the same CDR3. In DNA, the CDR3 is TGCGCCTTATGGGACAGAGACTACGAGCAGTACTTC. This encodes CALWDRDYEQYF. V usage is TRBV30 and J usage is TRBJ2-7, with 7 nucleotides matching TRBD1. This CDR3 is built from 12 residues. The germline CDR1 and CDR2 sequences are GTSNPN and SVGIG (reference sequence).

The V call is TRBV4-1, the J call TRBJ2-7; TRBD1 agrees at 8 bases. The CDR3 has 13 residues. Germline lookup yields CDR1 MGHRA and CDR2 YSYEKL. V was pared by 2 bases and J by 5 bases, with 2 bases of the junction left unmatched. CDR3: CASSQQTGDEQYF. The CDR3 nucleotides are TGCGCCAGCAGCCAACAGACAGGGGACGAGCAGTACTTC.

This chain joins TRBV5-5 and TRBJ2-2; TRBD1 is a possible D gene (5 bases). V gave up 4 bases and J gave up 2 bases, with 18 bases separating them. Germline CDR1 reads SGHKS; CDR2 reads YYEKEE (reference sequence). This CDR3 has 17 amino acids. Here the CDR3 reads CASSLLDSRVNTGELFF. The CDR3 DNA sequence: TGTGCCAGCAGCCTATTAGACAGCCGAGTCAACACCGGGGAGCTGTTTTTT.

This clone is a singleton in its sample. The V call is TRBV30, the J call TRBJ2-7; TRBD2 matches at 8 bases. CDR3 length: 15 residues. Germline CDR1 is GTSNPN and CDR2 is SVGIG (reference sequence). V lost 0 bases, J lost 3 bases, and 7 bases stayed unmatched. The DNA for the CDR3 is TGTGCCTGGAGTGTAGGAGCGGGAGTCAGCTACGAGCAGTACTTC. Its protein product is CAWSVGAGVSYEQYF. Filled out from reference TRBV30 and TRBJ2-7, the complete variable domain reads SQTIHQWPATLVQPVGSPLSLECTVEGTSNPNLYWYRQAAGRGLQLLFYSVGIGQISSEVPQNLSASRPQDRQFILSSKKLLLSDSGFYLCAWSVGAGVSYEQYFGPGTRLTVT.

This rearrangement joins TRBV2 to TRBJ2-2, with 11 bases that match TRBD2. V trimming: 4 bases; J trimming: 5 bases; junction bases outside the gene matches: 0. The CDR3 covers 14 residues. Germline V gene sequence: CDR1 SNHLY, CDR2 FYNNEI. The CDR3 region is CASSGTSGTGELFF. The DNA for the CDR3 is TGTGCCAGCAGTGGGACTAGCGGGACCGGGGAGCTGTTTTTT.

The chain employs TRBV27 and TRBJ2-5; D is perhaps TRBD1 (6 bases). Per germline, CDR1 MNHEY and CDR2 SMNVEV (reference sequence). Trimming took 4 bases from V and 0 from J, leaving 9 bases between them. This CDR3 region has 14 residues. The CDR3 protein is CASSSWTDQETQYF. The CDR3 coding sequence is TGTGCCAGCAGTTCCTGGACAGACCAAGAGACCCAGTACTTC.

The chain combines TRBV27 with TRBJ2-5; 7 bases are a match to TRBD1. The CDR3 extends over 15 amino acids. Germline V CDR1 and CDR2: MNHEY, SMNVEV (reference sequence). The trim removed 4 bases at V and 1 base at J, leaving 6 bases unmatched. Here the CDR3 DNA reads TGTGCCAGCAGTTCCTTACAGGGGCCCCAAGAGACCCAGTACTTC. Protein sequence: CASSSLQGPQETQYF.

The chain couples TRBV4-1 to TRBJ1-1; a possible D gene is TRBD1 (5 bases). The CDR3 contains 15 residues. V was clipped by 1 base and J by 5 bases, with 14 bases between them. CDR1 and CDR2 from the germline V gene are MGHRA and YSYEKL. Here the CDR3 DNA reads TGCGCCAGCAGCCAAGGGGGCAGTGGATGGACTGAAGCTTTCTTT. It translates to CASSQGGSGWTEAFF.

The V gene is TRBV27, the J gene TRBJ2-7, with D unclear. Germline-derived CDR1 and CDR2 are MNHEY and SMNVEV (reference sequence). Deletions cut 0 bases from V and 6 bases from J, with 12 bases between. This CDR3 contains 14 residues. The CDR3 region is CASSLSPRSAEQYF. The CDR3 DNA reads TGTGCCAGCAGTTTATCTCCCAGATCAGCCGAGCAGTACTTC.

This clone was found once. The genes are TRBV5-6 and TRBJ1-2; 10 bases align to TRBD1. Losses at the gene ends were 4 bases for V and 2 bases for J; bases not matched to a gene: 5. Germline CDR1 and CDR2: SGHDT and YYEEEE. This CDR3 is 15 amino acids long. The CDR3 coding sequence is TGTGCCAGCAGCCCGACAGGGGGCAGGAACTATGGCTACACCTTC. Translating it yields CASSPTGGRNYGYTF. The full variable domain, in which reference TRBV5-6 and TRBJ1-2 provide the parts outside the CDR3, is DAGVTQSPTHLIKTRGQQVTLRCSPKSGHDTVSWYQQALGQGPQFIFQYYEEEERQRGNFPDRFSGHQFPNYSSELNVNALLLGDSALYLCASSPTGGRNYGYTFGSGTRLTVV.

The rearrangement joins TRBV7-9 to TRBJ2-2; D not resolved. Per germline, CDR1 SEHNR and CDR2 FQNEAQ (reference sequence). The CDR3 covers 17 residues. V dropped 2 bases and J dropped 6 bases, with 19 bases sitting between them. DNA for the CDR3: TGTGCCAGCAGCTTAACTGTCCTGAGTGATAGGGCCGGGGAGCTGTTTTTT. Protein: CASSLTVLSDRAGELFF.

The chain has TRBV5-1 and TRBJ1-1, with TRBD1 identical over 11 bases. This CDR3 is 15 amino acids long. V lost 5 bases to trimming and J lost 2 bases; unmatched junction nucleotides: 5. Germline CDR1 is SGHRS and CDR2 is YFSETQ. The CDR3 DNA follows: TGCGCCAGCAGTGCGGGACAGGGGGTTAACACTGAAGCTTTCTTT. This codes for CASSAGQGVNTEAFF.

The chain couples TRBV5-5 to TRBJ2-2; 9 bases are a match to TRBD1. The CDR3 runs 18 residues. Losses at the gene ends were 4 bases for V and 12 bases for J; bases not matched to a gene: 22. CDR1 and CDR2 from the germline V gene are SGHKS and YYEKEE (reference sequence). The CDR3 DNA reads TGTGCCAGCAGCCGTCAGGACAGGGGCCATCCCCCTCCCTGGCAGCTGTTTTTT. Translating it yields CASSRQDRGHPPPWQLFF.

The CDR3 DNA reads as TGTGCCAGCAGCTCCGGAGCCTCTGGAAACACCATATATTTT. Translation gives CASSSGASGNTIYF. The chain uses TRBV11-2 and TRBJ1-3; no clear D. The ends were cut back, 4 bases at V and 0 bases at J, with 7 bases in the middle. This CDR3 spans 14 amino acids. The V gene's germline CDR1 is SGHAT and CDR2 FQNNGV.

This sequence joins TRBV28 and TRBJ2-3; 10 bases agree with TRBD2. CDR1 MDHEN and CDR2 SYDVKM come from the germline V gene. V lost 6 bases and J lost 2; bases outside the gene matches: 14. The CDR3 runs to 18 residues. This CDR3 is CASSFPGTSARITDTQYF. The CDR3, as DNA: TGTGCCAGCAGCTTTCCCGGGACTAGCGCTCGTATCACAGATACGCAGTATTTT.

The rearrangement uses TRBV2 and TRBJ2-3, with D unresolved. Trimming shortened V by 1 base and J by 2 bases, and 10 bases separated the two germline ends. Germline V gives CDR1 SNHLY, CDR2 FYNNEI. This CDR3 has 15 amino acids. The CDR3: CASSEVDKPTDTQYF. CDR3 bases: TGTGCCAGCAGTGAAGTAGATAAACCCACAGATACGCAGTATTTT.

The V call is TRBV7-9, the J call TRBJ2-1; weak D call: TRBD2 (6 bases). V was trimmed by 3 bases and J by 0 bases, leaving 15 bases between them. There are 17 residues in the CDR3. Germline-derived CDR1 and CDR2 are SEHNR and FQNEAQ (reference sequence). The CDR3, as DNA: TGTGCCAGCAGCTTTTCGTCGGGGGAAAACTCCTACAATGAGCAGTTCTTC. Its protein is CASSFSSGENSYNEQFF.

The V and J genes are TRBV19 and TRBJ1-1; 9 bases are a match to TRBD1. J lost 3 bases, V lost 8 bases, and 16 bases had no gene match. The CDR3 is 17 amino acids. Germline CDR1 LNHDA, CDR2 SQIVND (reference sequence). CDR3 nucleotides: TGTGCCAGTTTCCCGGGGGGTTCGGGACAGGGATACACTGAAGCTTTCTTT. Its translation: CASFPGGSGQGYTEAFF.

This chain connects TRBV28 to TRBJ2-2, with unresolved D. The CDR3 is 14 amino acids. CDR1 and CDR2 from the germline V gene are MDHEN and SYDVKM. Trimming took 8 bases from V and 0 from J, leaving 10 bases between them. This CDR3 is CASVKEANTGELFF. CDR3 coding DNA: TGTGCCAGCGTTAAAGAGGCGAACACCGGGGAGCTGTTTTTT.